This entry lists 15 T cell receptor beta chains sequenced from one sample in a study of response to subunit inactivated influenza vaccine. TCRdb passed the RT-PCR reads through MiXCR, listing each CDR3 protein once. The data hold 650,000 to 700,000 distinct CDR3 sequences, with approximately 15% observed a single time. The sequencing here drew on PBMCs from blood, taken roughly 13 days after vaccination. The source of these receptors is a man aged 50 or older who received an inactivated influenza vaccine.

This clonotype was seen repeatedly, ten times or more. The chain carries TRBV9 and TRBJ2-1, with D tentatively TRBD1 (5 bases). The CDR3 length is 14 residues. With 4 bases removed from V and 7 bases from J, the gap between germline ends came to 15 bases. CDR1 is SGDLS and CDR2 is YYNGEE in the germline V gene. This CDR3 reads CASSISSGMNEQFF. The CDR3 bases are TGTGCCAGCAGCATATCGTCAGGGATGAATGAGCAGTTCTTC.

This chain joins TRBV6-5 and TRBJ2-1; maybe TRBD2 (5 bases). With 2 bases removed from V and 5 bases from J, the gap between germline ends came to 19 bases. The CDR3 runs to 17 residues. CDR1 is MNHEY, CDR2 SVGAGI, per germline. The CDR3 DNA follows: TGTGCCAGCAGTTACGTTCGAGGGCCTATGGAAAACAATGAGCAGTTCTTC. Its translation is CASSYVRGPMENNEQFF.

There are a few counts of this clonotype. The gene calls are TRBV3-1 and TRBJ2-1, with D unresolved. This CDR3 region has 13 residues. Germline V CDR1 and CDR2: LGHDT, YNNKEL (reference sequence). Trimming stripped 3 bases from V and 6 bases from J, with 9 bases between. The CDR3 DNA is TGTGCCAGCAGCCATCTAGGGCCCAATGAGCAGTTCTTC. Protein sequence: CASSHLGPNEQFF.

There are a few counts of this clonotype. The gene calls are TRBV3-1 and TRBJ2-3; D may be TRBD2 (6 bases). Germline CDR1 is LGHDT and CDR2 is YNNKEL (reference sequence). V lost 0 bases and J 1 base, leaving 23 bases between the germline ends. This CDR3 comprises 20 residues. The CDR3 spells CASSQDRAKAGGVCTDTQYF. In nucleotides, the CDR3 is TGTGCCAGCAGCCAAGACAGGGCTAAGGCTGGAGGGGTCTGCACAGATACGCAGTATTTT.

This clonotype has only a few counts. The chain is built from TRBV6-1 and TRBJ2-6; no clear D. Trimming took 7 bases from V and 0 from J, leaving 4 bases between them. This CDR3 is 13 amino acids long. Germline CDR1 reads MNHNS; CDR2 reads SASEGT. CDR3 amino acids: CASTISGANVLTF. The CDR3 DNA is TGTGCCAGCACAATCTCTGGGGCCAACGTCCTGACTTTC.

This clonotype has just a few counts. CDR3 in DNA: TGCAGTTCCCACCGGGACAGCGACGAGCAGTACTTC. It codes for CSSHRDSDEQYF. This chain connects TRBV20-1 to TRBJ2-7; 7 bases map to TRBD1. Trimming cost V 8 bases and J 5 bases; bases outside gene matches: 9. The CDR3 length is 12 residues. Germline V gives CDR1 DFQATT, CDR2 SNEGSKA (reference sequence).

This clonotype came up once. The J gene is TRBJ2-3, the V gene TRBV3-1; D is unclear. Germline CDR1 reads LGHDT; CDR2 reads YNNKEL (reference sequence). This CDR3 is built from 15 residues. The V gene lost 1 base and the J gene lost 2 bases, with 10 bases spanning the gap. CDR3 in DNA: TGTGCCAGCAGCCAAGCGTCGGAGATCACAGATACGCAGTATTTT. Amino acid sequence: CASSQASEITDTQYF.

This clonotype has only a few counts. This rearrangement joins TRBV7-9 to TRBJ2-3; 7 nucleotides align to TRBD1. V trimming: 6 bases; J trimming: 3 bases; junction bases outside the gene matches: 6. This CDR3 region has 14 residues. Germline V gene lookup returns CDR1 SEHNR and CDR2 FQNEAQ (reference sequence). The CDR3 is CASRSRDSTDTQYF. CDR3 nucleotide sequence: TGTGCCAGCAGAAGCCGGGACAGTACAGATACGCAGTATTTT.

V usage is TRBV21-1 and J usage is TRBJ2-6; the table's TRBD1 call for D was not verified on the DNA. TRBV21-1 is marked as a pseudogene. This CDR3 spans 17 amino acids. The CDR3 DNA reads TGTGCCAGCAGAGCCCGGGACAGAGCCTCTGGGGCCAACGTCCTGACTTTC. As protein: CASRARDRASGANVLTF.

The J gene is TRBJ1-1, the V gene TRBV5-1; D uncertain. With 1 base removed from V and 5 bases from J, the gap between germline ends came to 9 bases. Germline CDR1 SGHRS, CDR2 YFSETQ. The CDR3 sequence is 13 residues long. CDR3 sequence reads: CASSLNTGTEAFF. The CDR3 DNA reads TGCGCCAGCAGCTTGAACACGGGGACTGAAGCTTTCTTT.

This clonotype has more than one count but fewer than ten. The chain employs TRBV6-5 and TRBJ2-3, with 12 bases aligning to TRBD2. Germline CDR1 reads MNHEY; CDR2 reads SVGAGI. With V trimmed by 2 bases and J by 8 bases, 14 bases remained unmatched. The CDR3 totals 18 residues. CDR3 protein: CASSYLAGGPSHSLTQYF. The CDR3 DNA follows: TGTGCCAGCAGTTACCTAGCGGGGGGGCCCTCCCATAGTCTTACGCAGTATTTT.

This chain joins TRBV2 and TRBJ1-5; 8 bases are shared with TRBD1. Germline loops: CDR1 SNHLY, CDR2 FYNNEI. Losses at the gene ends were 6 bases for V and 6 bases for J; bases not matched to a gene: 7. The CDR3 is 14 residues long. CDR3 protein: CASRLDRVGQPQHF. For the CDR3, the DNA is TGTGCCAGCAGACTGGACAGGGTGGGTCAGCCCCAGCATTTT.

The genes are TRBV2 and TRBJ1-5; 7 positions match TRBD1. The germline CDR1 and CDR2 sequences are SNHLY and FYNNEI. Trimming cost V 6 bases and J 16 bases; bases outside gene matches: 15. This CDR3 contains 13 residues. The CDR3 sequence is CASSADREGQPHF. Written as DNA, the CDR3 is TGTGCCAGCAGCGCAGACAGGGAAGGACAGCCCCATTTT.

This clonotype was counted a few times. The chain uses TRBV4-2 and TRBJ2-7; D gene uncertain. The CDR3 spans 16 residues. V lost 0 bases, J lost 0 bases, and 12 bases lay in between. From germline, CDR1 is LGHNA and CDR2 YNFKEQ. Here the CDR3 DNA reads TGTGCCAGCAGCCAAGATTTAATTGGTAACTCCTACGAGCAGTACTTC. This encodes CASSQDLIGNSYEQYF.

This clonotype has only a few counts. This chain joins TRBV20-1 and TRBJ2-1, with D possibly matching TRBD2 (5 bases). This CDR3 contains 14 residues. Germline lookup yields CDR1 DFQATT and CDR2 SNEGSKA (reference sequence). V lost 4 bases and J lost 0, with 10 bases in between. DNA for the CDR3: TGCAGTGCTAAGCGGTTTAGCTCCTACAATGAGCAGTTCTTC. It codes for CSAKRFSSYNEQFF.